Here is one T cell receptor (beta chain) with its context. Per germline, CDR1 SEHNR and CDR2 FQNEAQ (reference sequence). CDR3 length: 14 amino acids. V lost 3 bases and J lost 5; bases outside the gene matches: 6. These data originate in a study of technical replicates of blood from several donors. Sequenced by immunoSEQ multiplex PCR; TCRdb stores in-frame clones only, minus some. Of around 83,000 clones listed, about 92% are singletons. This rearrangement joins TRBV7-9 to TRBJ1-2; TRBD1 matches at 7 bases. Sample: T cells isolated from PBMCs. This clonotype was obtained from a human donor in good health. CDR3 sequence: CASSFHRGPYGYTF. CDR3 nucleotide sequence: TGTGCCAGCAGCTTCCACAGGGGACCATATGGCTACACCTTC. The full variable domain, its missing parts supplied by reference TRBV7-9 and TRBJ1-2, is DTGVSQNPRHKITKRGQNVTFRCDPISEHNRLYWYRQTLGQGPEFLTYFQNEAQLEKSRLLSDRFSAERPKGSFSTLEIQRTEQGDSAMYLCASSFHRGPYGYTFGSGTRLTVV.